The 31 T cell receptor beta chains presented below share a single source sample, sequenced in a study of OX40 agonist ivuxolimab in advanced cancers. Some clones are missing from TCRdb's copy, which holds only in-frame ones; the method was immunoSEQ multiplex PCR. The repertoire holds approximately 89,000 clones, with more than 75% as singletons. The sequenced sample was CD4+ or CD8+ T cells sorted from blood, obtained in a trial of the OX40 agonist ivuxolimab. Source of these receptors: an adult with an advanced solid tumor such as melanoma, head and neck, liver or kidney cancer.

The CDR3 reads CASTASGVIYEQYF. The CDR3 coding sequence is TGTGCCAGCACTGCCAGCGGGGTGATCTACGAGCAGTACTTC. The chain combines TRBV28 with TRBJ2-7; 7 nucleotides match TRBD2. Per the germline V gene, CDR1 is MDHEN and CDR2 is SYDVKM. Unmatched junction bases numbered 9, after V lost 7 bases and J lost 3 bases. This CDR3 has 14 amino acids.

This chain connects TRBV6-4 to TRBJ2-3; D tentatively reads TRBD1 or TRBD2 (5 bases each). Germline CDR1 and CDR2: MRHNA and SNTAGT. This CDR3 region has 13 residues. V was pared by 5 bases and J by 6 bases, with 12 bases between. The CDR3 bases are TGTGCCAGCAGTAGGGACCACGAGGATACGCAGTATTTT. Translating it yields CASSRDHEDTQYF.

This clone was counted between two and nine times. The chain joins TRBV7-9 to TRBJ2-7; 9 bases map to TRBD1. V was pared by 6 bases and J by 0 bases, with 9 bases of the junction left unmatched. The CDR3 has 16 amino acids. Germline V CDR1 and CDR2: SEHNR, FQNEAQ (reference sequence). In DNA, the CDR3 is TGTGCCAGCAGTTCGACGGGACAGGGATTCTCCTACGAGCAGTACTTC. Encoded protein: CASSSTGQGFSYEQYF.

This clone has more than one count but fewer than ten. V is TRBV6-1 and J is TRBJ2-1; the D gene is possibly TRBD2 (6 bases). The germline V gene has CDR1 MNHNS and CDR2 SASEGT. The CDR3 spans 18 residues. V lost 2 bases to trimming and J lost 0 bases, with 17 bases between them. DNA of the CDR3: TGTGCCAGCAGTGAATTGGGAGTGGCGGGAAGCTCCTACAATGAGCAGTTCTTC. It encodes CASSELGVAGSSYNEQFF.

The V and J genes are TRBV7-2 and TRBJ2-7; 9 bases line up with TRBD1. The germline gives CDR1 SGHTA, CDR2 FQGNSA. With 5 bases clipped from V and 3 bases from J, the junction kept 8 bases outside the gene matches. The CDR3 has 15 residues. The CDR3 DNA follows: TGTGCCAGCAGCATTACAGGGGGCACTTTCTACGAGCAGTACTTC. It codes for CASSITGGTFYEQYF.

The chain uses TRBV18 and TRBJ1-2; no clear D gene. The length of the CDR3 is 14 residues. In germline, CDR1 is KGHSH, CDR2 LQKENI. V lost 1 base to trimming and J lost 4 bases, with 10 bases between them. The CDR3 DNA reads TGTGCCAGCTCACCACGGGATCCTAGCTATGGCTACACCTTC. This translates into CASSPRDPSYGYTF.

The chain uses TRBV11-3 and TRBJ2-2; no reliable D call. The CDR3 runs to 15 residues. Trimming shortened V by 1 base and J by 2 bases, and 8 bases separated the two germline ends. Germline CDR1 SGHNT, CDR2 YENEEA. The CDR3 here is CASSLAGTNTGELFF. The CDR3 nucleotides are TGTGCCAGCAGCTTAGCTGGTACCAACACCGGGGAGCTGTTTTTT.

The chain has TRBV30 and TRBJ2-7, with D uncertain. The CDR3 is made up of 14 amino acids. V shed 1 base and J shed 2 bases, with 12 bases lying between them. The V gene's germline CDR1 is GTSNPN and CDR2 SVGIG (reference sequence). CDR3 sequence reads: CAWSGGTLPYEQYF. The CDR3 DNA follows: TGTGCCTGGAGTGGTGGAACGTTGCCCTACGAGCAGTACTTC.

The CDR3: CATRDRTSYEQYF. The CDR3 bases are TGTGCCACTAGGGACAGGACCTCCTACGAGCAGTACTTC. The rearrangement uses TRBV10-3 and TRBJ2-7; the match to TRBD1 covers 8 bases. V was pared by 10 bases and J by 0 bases, with 5 bases of the junction left unmatched. Germline values: CDR1 ENHRY, CDR2 SYGVKD. This CDR3 spans 13 amino acids.

The rearrangement joins TRBV7-2 to TRBJ2-1; D is ambiguous. Trimming shortened V by 1 base and J by 6 bases, and 4 bases separated the two germline ends. Germline-derived CDR1 and CDR2 are SGHTA and FQGNSA. The CDR3 extends over 12 amino acids. CDR3 protein: CASSLGINEQFF. DNA for the CDR3: TGTGCCAGCAGCTTAGGAATCAATGAGCAGTTCTTC.

This chain links TRBV2 with TRBJ1-1; 7 bases line up with TRBD1. The CDR3 length is 14 residues. The germline CDR1 and CDR2 sequences are SNHLY and FYNNEI. The V gene end was trimmed by 4 bases and the J gene end by 0 bases; junction bases not matched to a gene: 2. DNA for the CDR3: TGTGCCAGCAGTGTGCAGGGGGTGAACACTGAAGCTTTCTTT. It is translated as CASSVQGVNTEAFF.

This rearrangement joins TRBV30 to TRBJ2-4; D unresolved. Trimming removed 3 bases from V and 6 bases from J, with 15 bases in between. There are 14 residues in the CDR3. The germline V gene has CDR1 GTSNPN and CDR2 SVGIG (reference sequence). The CDR3 DNA follows: TGTGCCTGGAGCGGCCCTCGCTCGGGAAACATTCAGTACTTC. Residues: CAWSGPRSGNIQYF.

This chain joins TRBV15 and TRBJ2-7, with D maybe TRBD2 (5 bases). There are 17 residues in the CDR3. With 5 bases removed from V and 3 bases from J, the gap between germline ends came to 23 bases. Germline lookup yields CDR1 LNHNV and CDR2 YYDKDF (reference sequence). The CDR3 bases are TGTGCCACCAGCCGCGAGGGTACTAGGCGTGTCGGCTACGAGCAGTACTTC. This sequence encodes CATSREGTRRVGYEQYF.

DNA for the CDR3: TGCGCCAGCACACTCGGGACAGGGGCGAGGGGAAACACCATATATTTT. Protein product: CASTLGTGARGNTIYF. This chain joins TRBV5-1 and TRBJ1-3; 10 bases match TRBD1. Germline V lookup: CDR1 SGHRS, CDR2 YFSETQ. The CDR3 spans 16 residues. Trimming at V came to 6 bases and at J to 4 bases, leaving 10 bases not matched to a gene.

The chain combines TRBV5-1 with TRBJ2-5; possible D gene TRBD2, 6 bases. V gave up 4 bases and J gave up 0 bases, with 19 bases separating them. Looked up from germline, CDR1 is SGHRS and CDR2 is YFSETQ. The CDR3 extends over 17 amino acids. CDR3 bases: TGCGCCAGCAGCCCGGGTCGGGGGAACCCTTACCAAGAGACCCAGTACTTC. It specifies CASSPGRGNPYQETQYF. The complete variable domain, with remaining parts taken from reference TRBV5-1 and TRBJ2-5, reads KAGVTQTPRYLIKTRGQQVTLSCSPISGHRSVSWYQQTPGQGLQFLFEYFSETQRNKGNFPGRFSGRQFSNSRSEMNVSTLELGDSALYLCASSPGRGNPYQETQYFGPGTRLLVL.

The chain has TRBV5-4 and TRBJ2-7; 10 bases align to TRBD1. Germline V lookup: CDR1 SGHNT, CDR2 YYREEE (reference sequence). With V trimmed by 4 bases and J by 3 bases, 10 bases remained unmatched. The CDR3 length is 16 residues. In DNA, the CDR3 is TGTGCCAGCAGCCCCGGGACAGGGGCCAGTTTCTACGAGCAGTACTTC. This codes for CASSPGTGASFYEQYF.

This clone occurred a few times. The chain employs TRBV29-1 and TRBJ2-3, with no clear D. Trimming stripped 4 bases from V and 1 base from J, with 6 bases between. The germline gives CDR1 SQVTM, CDR2 ANQGSEA. This CDR3 is 12 amino acids long. For the CDR3, the DNA is TGCAGCGTTGGAAGGGGCACAGATACGCAGTATTTT. Amino acid sequence: CSVGRGTDTQYF.

V gene TRBV5-1 combines with J gene TRBJ2-3; perhaps TRBD2 as D (6 bases). The germline V gene has CDR1 SGHRS and CDR2 YFSETQ. The CDR3 is 16 amino acids. V shed 2 bases and J shed 1 base, with 14 bases lying between them. The CDR3 DNA sequence: TGCGCCAGCAGCTTCCGGGGAAGCGGGCGCACAGATACGCAGTATTTT. It specifies CASSFRGSGRTDTQYF.

The J gene is TRBJ1-4, the V gene TRBV4-1; D perhaps matches TRBD1 (5 bases). The CDR3 has 16 amino acids. Between the trimmed V and J ends, which lost 1 base and 2 bases, there was a span of 11 bases. CDR1 and CDR2 (germline): MGHRA, YSYEKL. As DNA, the CDR3 is TGCGCCAGCAGCCAAGGTTCGGGGCCTACTAATGAAAAACTGTTTTTT. This gives the protein CASSQGSGPTNEKLFF.

This chain's CDR3 is CASSLAGSQETQYF. Here the CDR3 DNA reads TGCGCCAGCAGCTTGGCGGGGAGTCAAGAGACCCAGTACTTC. This rearrangement joins TRBV5-1 to TRBJ2-5; D is perhaps TRBD2 (5 bases). The CDR3 loop spans 14 amino acids. Trimming shortened V by 0 bases and J by 2 bases, and 8 bases separated the two germline ends. The germline V gene encodes CDR1 SGHRS and CDR2 YFSETQ.

The chain carries TRBV15 and TRBJ1-3; no reliable D call. V was pared by 2 bases and J by 0 bases, with 8 bases between. The germline gives CDR1 LNHNV, CDR2 YYDKDF (reference sequence). The CDR3 has 15 amino acids. The chain's CDR3 is CATSRLIDSGNTIYF. The CDR3 DNA follows: TGTGCCACCAGCAGACTCATAGACTCTGGAAACACCATATATTTT.

The CDR3 DNA reads as TGTGCCAGCAGTGAACAGGGGGCGAGTGGTTCACCCCTCCACTTT. Protein: CASSEQGASGSPLHF. V gene TRBV2 combines with J gene TRBJ1-6, with 8 nucleotides matching TRBD1. Germline loops: CDR1 SNHLY, CDR2 FYNNEI. The CDR3 runs 15 residues. V shed 2 bases, J shed 9 bases, and the junction held 6 bases outside the gene matches.

This chain connects TRBV2 to TRBJ2-1; TRBD1 matches 7 bases. CDR1 SNHLY and CDR2 FYNNEI come from the germline V gene. V shed 4 bases and J 3 bases; nucleotides not matched to a gene: 9. The length of the CDR3 is 16 residues. DNA for the CDR3: TGTGCCAGCAGTGGGAACAGGGGCGGGCTCTACAATGAGCAGTTCTTC. It translates to CASSGNRGGLYNEQFF. The complete variable domain, with remaining parts taken from reference TRBV2 and TRBJ2-1, reads EPEVTQTPSHQVTQMGQEVILRCVPISNHLYFYWYRQILGQKVEFLVSFYNNEISEKSEIFDDQFSVERPDGSNFTLKIRSTKLEDSAMYFCASSGNRGGLYNEQFFGPGTRLTVL.

The table lists this clone with a count of one. J is TRBJ2-2 and V is TRBV10-2; 15 positions match TRBD2. CDR1 WSHSY and CDR2 SAAADI come from the germline V gene. The J segment lost 0 bases and the V segment lost 4 bases, leaving 9 bases of the junction unmatched. This CDR3 is built from 20 residues. The CDR3 region has the DNA TGCGCCAGCAGTGTAGGACTAGCGGGAGGGGGACGTTCGAACACCGGGGAGCTGTTTTTT. It translates to CASSVGLAGGGRSNTGELFF.

This chain connects TRBV27 to TRBJ1-2; 7 nucleotides line up with TRBD1. The length of the CDR3 is 13 residues. The V segment lost 6 bases and the J segment 7 bases; nucleotides outside the gene matches: 8. Germline values: CDR1 MNHEY, CDR2 SMNVEV (reference sequence). The CDR3 region is CASRIDRVSGYTF. CDR3 DNA sequence: TGTGCCAGCAGGATAGACAGGGTGTCTGGCTACACCTTC.

The gene calls are TRBV2 and TRBJ2-3, with TRBD1 matching 7 bases. From germline, CDR1 is SNHLY and CDR2 FYNNEI. With 6 bases clipped from V and 5 bases from J, the junction kept 5 bases outside the gene matches. The CDR3 length is 13 residues. CDR3 DNA: TGTGCCAGCAGGCGACAGGGAATAGATACGCAGTATTTT. It encodes CASRRQGIDTQYF.

As DNA, the CDR3 is TGTGCCAGCAGCTTAGAGTTCAGGAAGAAAAGGACTGAAGCTTTCTTT. This translates into CASSLEFRKKRTEAFF. The chain uses TRBV11-2 and TRBJ1-1; D is uncertain. Per germline, CDR1 SGHAT and CDR2 FQNNGV. The germline V and J ends were trimmed by 0 bases and 5 bases, with 16 bases remaining between them. The CDR3 length is 16 residues.

The chain carries TRBV7-2 and TRBJ2-7; TRBD1 matches at 8 bases. CDR1 SGHTA and CDR2 FQGNSA come from the germline V gene. The CDR3 runs to 14 residues. Trimming at V came to 5 bases and at J to 5 bases, leaving 8 bases not matched to a gene. CDR3 sequence: CASSTRTGYHEQYF. In nucleotides, the CDR3 is TGTGCCAGCAGCACGCGGACAGGGTACCACGAGCAGTACTTC.

CDR3 sequence (DNA): TGTGCCAGCAGCGGAATCCAGGGGACCCAGTACTTC. Amino acids: CASSGIQGTQYF. V is TRBV2 and J is TRBJ2-5, with D possibly being TRBD1 (5 bases). This CDR3 region has 12 residues. Germline V CDR1 and CDR2: SNHLY, FYNNEI. V lost 6 bases and J 7 bases, leaving 12 bases between the germline ends.

This clone was seen a single time. The chain employs TRBV7-9 and TRBJ2-1, with D perhaps TRBD2 (6 bases). Germline CDR1 reads SEHNR; CDR2 reads FQNEAQ (reference sequence). Trimming pared 2 bases from V and 0 bases from J, leaving 14 bases between. This CDR3 has 17 amino acids. CDR3 in amino acids: CASSLSLSGDSYNEQFF. CDR3 sequence (DNA): TGTGCCAGCAGCTTATCCCTTAGCGGTGACTCCTACAATGAGCAGTTCTTC.

The chain is built from TRBV30 and TRBJ1-4; D is ambiguous. This CDR3 spans 12 amino acids. The ends were cut back, 5 bases at V and 3 bases at J, with 7 bases in the middle. Germline V gene sequence: CDR1 GTSNPN, CDR2 SVGIG (reference sequence). The CDR3 protein is CAWGISNEKLFF. The CDR3 bases are TGTGCCTGGGGGATTTCTAATGAAAAACTGTTTTTT. Together with reference TRBV30 and TRBJ1-4, the CDR3 gives the full variable domain: SQTIHQWPATLVQPVGSPLSLECTVEGTSNPNLYWYRQAAGRGLQLLFYSVGIGQISSEVPQNLSASRPQDRQFILSSKKLLLSDSGFYLCAWGISNEKLFFGSGTQLSVL.